Described below is a single TCR beta chain sequence and its context. The antigen is not known. V was cut by 3 bases and J by 0 bases, with 9 bases left in between. The CDR3 loop spans 15 amino acids. The germline V gene encodes CDR1 SGHVS and CDR2 FNYEAQ. The data stem from a study of shared clonotypes between healthy human individuals. For the study at large: The plates for each donor numbered three CD4 naive, three CD4 memory, two CD8 naive and one CD8 memory.

Study-level points and caveats: Shared clonotypes across all four donors exceeded non-shared ones in generation probability.

Produced via immunoSEQ multiplex PCR; TCRdb's table is partial and in-frame only. The repertoire holds some 2,000,000 clones, with approximately 96% as singletons. This chain joins TRBV7-6 and TRBJ1-3, with TRBD1 as a possible D gene (5 bases). Source material: naive CD4+ T cells sorted from blood. Subset: CD45RA+ positively selected. This clonotype was obtained from a man between 18 and 29 years old in good health. The CDR3 nucleotides are TGTGCCAGCAGCTTGACAGCGAACTCTGGAAACACCATATATTTT. Translating gives CASSLTANSGNTIYF.